The 15 T cell receptor beta chains given below trace back to one sample, sequenced in a study of cytomegalovirus exposure and HLA in healthy donors. A multiplex PCR was run with 60 Vbeta primers and 13 Jbeta primers. The repertoire was sequenced with immunoSEQ multiplex PCR; TCRdb's copy has only in-frame clones and lacks some. The data contain 160,000 or so clones, 82% of them singletons. The sequenced material came from PBMCs. Receptors originate from a woman in her fifties or sixties in good health and CMV-seronegative.

The rearrangement links TRBV5-1 to TRBJ2-4; TRBD2 matches at 9 bases. The V segment lost 6 bases and the J segment 7 bases; nucleotides outside the gene matches: 8. Germline-derived CDR1 and CDR2 are SGHRS and YFSETQ. This CDR3 has 14 residues. CDR3 bases: TGCGCCAGCACCTTAGCGGGGGCGGAGAACATTCAGTACTTC. Protein product: CASTLAGAENIQYF.

The chain couples TRBV11-2 to TRBJ1-4; D is possibly TRBD1 (5 bases). The germline CDR1 and CDR2 sequences are SGHAT and FQNNGV. The length of the CDR3 is 17 residues. Trimming shortened V by 0 bases and J by 5 bases, and 16 bases separated the two germline ends. The CDR3 DNA is TGTGCCAGCAGCTTAGATTCCCAGGGTCGGCGAAATGAAAAACTGTTTTTT. Its translation is CASSLDSQGRRNEKLFF.

V is TRBV15 and J is TRBJ1-5, with a tentative D call TRBD1 (5 bases). Germline-derived CDR1 and CDR2 are LNHNV and YYDKDF (reference sequence). V lost 1 base, J lost 0 bases, and 16 bases lay in between. This CDR3 contains 18 residues. The CDR3 here is CATSRGNSDTYSNQPQHF. CDR3 nucleotides: TGTGCCACCAGCAGAGGCAACTCGGACACCTATAGCAATCAGCCCCAGCATTTT.

The chain recombines TRBV6-4 with TRBJ1-5; a possible D gene is TRBD1 (6 bases). CDR1 is MRHNA, CDR2 SNTAGT, per germline. Trimming removed 2 bases from V and 2 bases from J, with 19 bases in between. The CDR3 totals 18 residues. CDR3 coding DNA: TGTGCCAGCAGTGACCGGGCGGCGCGGGGGCCTGGCAATCAGCCCCAGCATTTT. Its translation: CASSDRAARGPGNQPQHF.

The J gene is TRBJ1-5, the V gene TRBV2; tentatively, D is TRBD1 (6 bases). Per germline, CDR1 SNHLY and CDR2 FYNNEI. The germline V and J ends were trimmed by 6 bases and 0 bases, with 12 bases remaining between them. CDR3 length: 15 residues. The CDR3 coding sequence is TGTGCCAGCAGCAGGACAGTGAATAGCAATCAGCCCCAGCATTTT. Protein product: CASSRTVNSNQPQHF.

The chain is built from TRBV27 and TRBJ2-3, with TRBD2 matching over 7 bases. The CDR3 covers 20 residues. The trim removed 0 bases at V and 2 bases at J, leaving 17 bases unmatched. Germline lookup yields CDR1 MNHEY and CDR2 SMNVEV (reference sequence). The CDR3 region is CASSLSYRGRGLSDTDTQYF. The DNA for the CDR3 is TGTGCCAGCAGTTTATCGTACCGGGGGAGGGGACTATCAGACACAGATACGCAGTATTTT.

The rearrangement links TRBV6-1 to TRBJ1-2, with TRBD1 matching over 9 bases. CDR3 length: 14 residues. CDR1 is MNHNS, CDR2 SASEGT, per germline. Germline trimming cut 4 bases from V and 4 bases from J; bases unmatched to any gene: 4. The CDR3 is CASSAQGAAYGYTF. CDR3 bases: TGTGCCAGCAGTGCACAGGGGGCTGCCTATGGCTACACCTTC.

This sequence joins TRBV5-8 and TRBJ2-5; 8 positions match TRBD2. The V gene's germline CDR1 is SGHTS and CDR2 YDEGEE. This CDR3 region has 16 residues. Trimming cost V 4 bases and J 1 base; bases outside gene matches: 9. CDR3 loop: CASSPGGGTRQETQYF. In nucleotides, the CDR3 is TGTGCCAGCAGCCCCGGCGGGGGGACGCGCCAAGAGACCCAGTACTTC.

The chain is built from TRBV7-2 and TRBJ2-6; D gene uncertain. Per the germline V gene, CDR1 is SGHTA and CDR2 is FQGNSA. V was pared by 1 base and J by 1 base, with 14 bases between. The CDR3 sequence is 18 residues long. The CDR3 DNA sequence: TGTGCCAGCAGCTTAGTCTTAGCCGGTAGATCTGGGGCCAACGTCCTGACTTTC. Amino acids: CASSLVLAGRSGANVLTF. Full variable domain (missing parts from reference TRBV7-2 and TRBJ2-6): GAGVSQSPSNKVTEKGKDVELRCDPISGHTALYWYRQSLGQGLEFLIYFQGNSAPDKSGLPSDRFSAERTGGSVSTLTIQRTQQEDSAVYLCASSLVLAGRSGANVLTFGAGSRLTVL.

This sequence joins TRBV29-1 and TRBJ1-1; 9 positions agree with TRBD1. The CDR3 consists of 13 residues. Germline CDR1 and CDR2: SQVTM and ANQGSEA. Trimming at V came to 4 bases and at J to 6 bases, leaving 6 bases not matched to a gene. CDR3 sequence reads: CSVGPGTGPEAFF. Here the CDR3 DNA reads TGCAGCGTTGGTCCCGGGACAGGGCCTGAAGCTTTCTTT. The full variable domain, its missing parts supplied by reference TRBV29-1 and TRBJ1-1, is SAVISQKPSRDICQRGTSLTIQCQVDSQVTMMFWYRQQPGQSLTLIATANQGSEATYESGFVIDKFPISRPNLTFSTLTVSNMSPEDSSIYLCSVGPGTGPEAFFGQGTRLTVV.

CDR3 protein: CASSPDLRSSYNEQFF. DNA for the CDR3: TGTGCCAGTAGTCCCGATCTTAGGAGCTCCTACAATGAGCAGTTCTTC. The rearrangement links TRBV19 to TRBJ2-1; the D is unclear. The CDR3 runs 16 residues. The V gene lost 5 bases and the J gene lost 0 bases, with 14 bases spanning the gap. The germline gives CDR1 LNHDA, CDR2 SQIVND (reference sequence). Using reference TRBV19 and TRBJ2-1 for the parts outside the CDR3, the full variable domain is DGGITQSPKYLFRKEGQNVTLSCEQNLNHDAMYWYRQDPGQGLRLIYYSQIVNDFQKGDIAEGYSVSREKKESFPLTVTSAQKNPTAFYLCASSPDLRSSYNEQFFGPGTRLTVL.

The CDR3 DNA sequence: TGTGCCAGCAGTCCAACCCGGATTAGAAAAGGGGGTTCACCCCTCCACTTT. This encodes CASSPTRIRKGGSPLHF. The chain is built from TRBV27 and TRBJ1-6, with D tentatively TRBD1 (6 bases). The ends were cut back, 5 bases at V and 9 bases at J, with 23 bases in the middle. Germline CDR1 is MNHEY and CDR2 is SMNVEV (reference sequence). The CDR3 is made up of 17 amino acids.

The J gene is TRBJ2-3, the V gene TRBV30, with D maybe TRBD1 (5 bases). In germline, CDR1 is GTSNPN, CDR2 SVGIG (reference sequence). V was shortened by 4 bases and J by 0 bases, with 11 bases between the two germline ends. The CDR3 runs 14 residues. The CDR3 protein is CAWKKGVSTDTQYF. The CDR3 DNA sequence: TGTGCCTGGAAAAAAGGGGTTAGCACAGATACGCAGTATTTT.

This clone was found once. V gene TRBV7-6 combines with J gene TRBJ2-1; TRBD2 matches 9 bases. Losses at the gene ends were 1 base for V and 5 bases for J; bases not matched to a gene: 3. The germline gives CDR1 SGHVS, CDR2 FNYEAQ. CDR3 length: 15 amino acids. CDR3 coding DNA: TGTGCCAGCAGCTTAGTCGTAGCGGGGGACAATGAGCAGTTCTTC. Translated, it gives CASSLVVAGDNEQFF.

This clone was seen more than once but under ten times. The gene calls are TRBV5-1 and TRBJ2-1; 9 nucleotides agree with TRBD1. Germline CDR1 and CDR2: SGHRS and YFSETQ. There are 15 residues in the CDR3. V lost 0 bases and J lost 4; bases outside the gene matches: 2. The CDR3 sequence: CASSLAGTGYNEQFF. The CDR3 DNA reads TGCGCCAGCAGCTTGGCCGGGACAGGGTACAATGAGCAGTTCTTC.